These T cell receptor beta chains were read from a single sample in a study of cytomegalovirus exposure and HLA in healthy donors. Data came from immunoSEQ multiplex PCR; TCRdb stores just in-frame clones and leaves some out. The data contain around 91,000 clones, roughly 78% of them singletons. The sample was PBMCs. The receptors were gathered from a male donor in good health and CMV-seropositive. Each CDR3 is given with its conserved first and last residue. A D gene is named only where the DNA matches it firmly. Rows may omit the clone size; those that give it use once, few, many or a size class.

j_call: TRBJ1-1
clone_size: NA
v_call: TRBV18
d_call: NA
cdr3_aa: CASSPPVRPGGTEAFF
cdr3_nt: TGTGCCAGCTCACCACCGGTCCGGCCCGGGGGCACTGAAGCTTTCTTT

j_call: TRBJ1-1
clone_size: NA
v_call: TRBV21-1
d_call: NA
cdr3_aa: CASSKPEKEAFF
cdr3_nt: TGTGCCAGCTCTAAACCCGAGAAGGAAGCTTTCTTT

j_call: TRBJ2-1
clone_size: NA
v_call: TRBV5-1
d_call: NA
cdr3_aa: CASGDREVGEQFF
cdr3_nt: TGCGCCAGCGGCGACAGGGAGGTGGGTGAGCAGTTCTTC

j_call: TRBJ2-2
clone_size: NA
v_call: TRBV7-3
d_call: NA
cdr3_aa: CASRRDRTGELFF
cdr3_nt: TGTGCCAGCAGAAGAGATCGGACCGGGGAGCTGTTTTTT

j_call: TRBJ2-1
clone_size: once
v_call: TRBV9
d_call: NA
cdr3_aa: CASNGAGALLGEQFF
cdr3_nt: TGTGCCAGCAATGGGGCGGGGGCGCTTTTGGGGGAGCAGTTCTTC

j_call: TRBJ2-7
clone_size: NA
v_call: TRBV29-1
d_call: NA
cdr3_aa: CSARDSAYEQYF
cdr3_nt: TGCAGCGCCCGGGACTCAGCCTACGAGCAGTACTTC

j_call: TRBJ1-5
clone_size: NA
v_call: TRBV30
d_call: NA
cdr3_aa: CAWSVQGQPQHF
cdr3_nt: TGTGCCTGGAGTGTACAGGGTCAGCCCCAGCATTTT

j_call: TRBJ2-7
clone_size: NA
v_call: TRBV28
d_call: NA
cdr3_aa: CASSLAGAVSYEQYF
cdr3_nt: TGTGCCAGCAGTTTAGCGGGGGCGGTATCCTACGAGCAGTACTTC

j_call: TRBJ1-6
clone_size: NA
v_call: TRBV12-5
d_call: NA
cdr3_aa: CASGQGENSPLHF
cdr3_nt: TGTGCTAGTGGACAGGGCGAAAATTCACCCCTCCACTTT

j_call: TRBJ2-2
clone_size: NA
v_call: TRBV30
d_call: NA
cdr3_aa: CAWSVLATGELFF
cdr3_nt: TGTGCCTGGAGTGTACTCGCCACCGGGGAGCTGTTTTTT

j_call: TRBJ2-5
clone_size: NA
v_call: TRBV7-8
d_call: TRBD1
cdr3_aa: CASSLEGWTGLETQYF
cdr3_nt: TGTGCCAGCAGCTTAGAAGGTTGGACAGGGTTAGAGACCCAGTACTTC

j_call: TRBJ1-1
clone_size: few
v_call: TRBV29-1
d_call: NA
cdr3_aa: CSVGLRGAGTEAFF
cdr3_nt: TGCAGCGTTGGGCTTCGGGGGGCGGGAACTGAAGCTTTCTTT

j_call: TRBJ2-1
clone_size: NA
v_call: TRBV7-9
d_call: TRBD1
cdr3_aa: CASSDYKGTDYNEQFF
cdr3_nt: TGTGCCAGCAGCGACTACAAAGGGACAGACTACAATGAGCAGTTCTTC

j_call: TRBJ2-1
clone_size: few
v_call: TRBV19
d_call: TRBD2
cdr3_aa: CASSTTSGDEHEQFF
cdr3_nt: TGTGCCAGTAGTACCACTAGCGGAGACGAACATGAGCAGTTCTTC

j_call: TRBJ1-5
clone_size: few
v_call: TRBV6-6
d_call: TRBD1
cdr3_aa: CASRKTGEGSNQPQHF
cdr3_nt: TGTGCCAGCAGGAAAACAGGGGAAGGGAGCAATCAGCCCCAGCATTTT

j_call: TRBJ2-1
clone_size: once
v_call: TRBV30
d_call: NA
cdr3_aa: CAWSVLYDEQFF
cdr3_nt: TGTGCCTGGAGTGTTCTCTACGATGAGCAGTTCTTC

j_call: TRBJ2-3
clone_size: NA
v_call: TRBV7-2
d_call: NA
cdr3_aa: CASSLGALAAGDTQYF
cdr3_nt: TGTGCCAGCAGCTTAGGAGCCCTAGCAGCCGGAGATACGCAGTATTTT

j_call: TRBJ2-7
clone_size: NA
v_call: TRBV5-3
d_call: TRBD2
cdr3_aa: CARSLELTGEGYEQYF
cdr3_nt: TGTGCCAGAAGCTTGGAATTAACCGGGGAGGGCTACGAGCAGTACTTC

j_call: TRBJ2-7
clone_size: NA
v_call: TRBV6-5
d_call: TRBD1
cdr3_aa: CASSAPGQTRYEQYF
cdr3_nt: TGTGCCAGCAGTGCCCCGGGACAGACCCGATACGAGCAGTACTTC

j_call: TRBJ2-4
clone_size: NA
v_call: TRBV29-1
d_call: TRBD1
cdr3_aa: CSVPGTGGSRAKNIQYF
cdr3_nt: TGCAGCGTCCCCGGGACAGGGGGCTCGAGGGCCAAAAACATTCAGTACTTC

j_call: TRBJ1-2
clone_size: NA
v_call: TRBV29-1
d_call: TRBD1
cdr3_aa: CNVRQGLDYGYTF
cdr3_nt: TGCAACGTGCGACAGGGTCTCGACTATGGCTACACCTTC

j_call: TRBJ2-3
clone_size: NA
v_call: TRBV5-1
d_call: NA
cdr3_aa: CASSLFSGVTDTQYF
cdr3_nt: TGCGCCAGCAGCTTGTTCTCGGGAGTCACGGATACGCAGTATTTT

j_call: TRBJ1-1
clone_size: once
v_call: TRBV28
d_call: TRBD1
cdr3_aa: CASSLARTGVEAFF
cdr3_nt: TGTGCCAGCAGTTTAGCAAGGACAGGGGTTGAAGCTTTCTTT

j_call: TRBJ2-5
clone_size: NA
v_call: TRBV6-6
d_call: TRBD1
cdr3_aa: CASRSTGTGAETQYF
cdr3_nt: TGTGCCAGCAGATCAACCGGGACAGGTGCGGAGACCCAGTACTTC

j_call: TRBJ1-2
clone_size: NA
v_call: TRBV19
d_call: TRBD1
cdr3_aa: CASTPTGDYGYTF
cdr3_nt: TGTGCCAGTACCCCGACAGGGGACTATGGCTACACCTTC

j_call: TRBJ1-1
clone_size: NA
v_call: TRBV18
d_call: NA
cdr3_aa: CASSTTGSNTEAFF
cdr3_nt: TGTGCCAGCTCAACAACAGGATCGAACACTGAAGCTTTCTTT

j_call: TRBJ2-3
clone_size: few
v_call: TRBV7-6
d_call: TRBD2
cdr3_aa: CASSSSGGVADTQYF
cdr3_nt: TGTGCCAGCAGCTCCAGCGGGGGGGTAGCAGATACGCAGTATTTT

j_call: TRBJ1-6
clone_size: NA
v_call: TRBV6-5
d_call: TRBD1
cdr3_aa: CASRGGQNSPLHF
cdr3_nt: TGTGCCAGCAGGGGGGGACAGAATTCACCCCTCCACTTT

j_call: TRBJ2-7
clone_size: NA
v_call: TRBV15
d_call: TRBD2
cdr3_aa: CATSSDRTSGSEQYF
cdr3_nt: TGTGCCACCAGCAGTGACAGGACTAGCGGCAGCGAGCAGTACTTC

j_call: TRBJ2-5
clone_size: NA
v_call: TRBV30
d_call: TRBD1
cdr3_aa: CAWQRDRRQETQYF
cdr3_nt: TGTGCCTGGCAACGGGACAGGCGACAAGAGACCCAGTACTTC

j_call: TRBJ2-7
clone_size: NA
v_call: TRBV6-1
d_call: NA
cdr3_aa: CASTLSAFYEQYF
cdr3_nt: TGTGCCAGCACCCTTTCAGCGTTCTACGAGCAGTACTTC

j_call: TRBJ1-5
clone_size: NA
v_call: TRBV7-9
d_call: NA
cdr3_aa: CASSLTGYNQPQHF
cdr3_nt: TGTGCCAGCAGCTTAACAGGTTACAATCAGCCCCAGCATTTT

j_call: TRBJ2-7
clone_size: NA
v_call: TRBV7-2
d_call: TRBD1
cdr3_aa: CASSLAGQAYEQYF
cdr3_nt: TGTGCCAGCAGCTTAGCCGGACAGGCCTACGAGCAGTACTTC

j_call: TRBJ1-1
clone_size: NA
v_call: TRBV27
d_call: NA
cdr3_aa: CASINRKLSHRNTEAFF
cdr3_nt: TGTGCCAGCATCAACCGAAAGTTGAGTCATAGGAACACTGAAGCTTTCTTT

j_call: TRBJ1-4
clone_size: NA
v_call: TRBV4-1
d_call: TRBD1
cdr3_aa: CASSVGQGRSTNEKLFF
cdr3_nt: TGCGCCAGCAGCGTCGGACAGGGCCGCTCAACTAATGAAAAACTGTTTTTT

j_call: TRBJ2-2
clone_size: NA
v_call: TRBV6-4
d_call: TRBD2
cdr3_aa: CASSPWEGVSTGELFF
cdr3_nt: TGTGCCAGCAGTCCCTGGGAGGGAGTTTCCACCGGGGAGCTGTTTTTT

j_call: TRBJ1-2
clone_size: NA
v_call: TRBV5-4
d_call: NA
cdr3_aa: CASSTRLGDPGRYGYTF
cdr3_nt: TGTGCCAGCAGCACACGGTTAGGGGACCCCGGGAGGTATGGCTACACCTTC

j_call: TRBJ1-1
clone_size: NA
v_call: TRBV30
d_call: NA
cdr3_aa: CAWNEGVNTEAFF
cdr3_nt: TGTGCCTGGAATGAGGGGGTGAACACTGAAGCTTTCTTT

j_call: TRBJ2-7
clone_size: NA
v_call: TRBV14
d_call: NA
cdr3_aa: CASSQIGDMDIYEQYF
cdr3_nt: TGTGCCAGCAGCCAAATCGGGGACATGGATATCTACGAGCAGTACTTC

j_call: TRBJ2-1
clone_size: NA
v_call: TRBV6-4
d_call: TRBD2
cdr3_aa: CASSEGTSGNEQFF
cdr3_nt: TGTGCCAGCAGTGAGGGGACTAGCGGGAATGAGCAGTTCTTC

j_call: TRBJ2-2
clone_size: NA
v_call: TRBV29-1
d_call: NA
cdr3_aa: CSVSLTVTTLAGELFF
cdr3_nt: TGCAGCGTGTCCTTGACAGTGACCACTCTCGCCGGGGAGCTGTTTTTT

j_call: TRBJ2-5
clone_size: NA
v_call: TRBV7-9
d_call: TRBD2
cdr3_aa: CASSSGLDQETQYF
cdr3_nt: TGTGCCAGCAGCTCTGGACTAGACCAAGAGACCCAGTACTTC

j_call: TRBJ1-1
clone_size: NA
v_call: TRBV11-2
d_call: NA
cdr3_aa: CASSLAGSPNTEAFF
cdr3_nt: TGTGCCAGCAGCTTAGCCGGGTCCCCGAACACTGAAGCTTTCTTT

j_call: TRBJ1-1
clone_size: NA
v_call: TRBV21-1
d_call: NA
cdr3_aa: CASSKGVAGRGPEAFF
cdr3_nt: TGTGCCAGCAGCAAAGGAGTAGCGGGAAGGGGACCTGAAGCTTTCTTT

j_call: TRBJ1-2
clone_size: NA
v_call: TRBV9
d_call: NA
cdr3_aa: CASRGGNYGYTF
cdr3_nt: TGTGCCAGCCGAGGAGGTAACTATGGCTACACCTTC

j_call: TRBJ1-2
clone_size: NA
v_call: TRBV11-2
d_call: NA
cdr3_aa: CASRPFVFRANYGYTF
cdr3_nt: TGTGCCAGCAGACCTTTCGTGTTTAGAGCTAACTATGGCTACACCTTC

j_call: TRBJ1-4
clone_size: NA
v_call: TRBV4-1
d_call: NA
cdr3_aa: CASSQEFRTTKLFF
cdr3_nt: TGCGCCAGCAGCCAAGAATTTAGGACAACGAAACTGTTTTTT

j_call: TRBJ2-2
clone_size: NA
v_call: TRBV19
d_call: NA
cdr3_aa: CASSIPSNTGELFF
cdr3_nt: TGTGCCAGTAGTATCCCGTCGAACACCGGGGAGCTGTTTTTT

j_call: TRBJ1-6
clone_size: NA
v_call: TRBV7-8
d_call: TRBD1
cdr3_aa: CASSTTGFGSPLHF
cdr3_nt: TGTGCCAGCAGCACGACAGGGTTCGGTTCACCCCTCCACTTT

j_call: TRBJ2-7
clone_size: NA
v_call: TRBV5-6
d_call: TRBD1
cdr3_aa: CASSFDRGNYEQYF
cdr3_nt: TGTGCCAGCAGCTTTGACAGGGGGAACTACGAGCAGTACTTC

j_call: TRBJ1-4
clone_size: few
v_call: TRBV7-9
d_call: TRBD1
cdr3_aa: CASSLQGEANEKLFF
cdr3_nt: TGTGCCAGCAGCTTACAGGGGGAGGCTAATGAAAAACTGTTTTTT

j_call: TRBJ2-1
clone_size: few
v_call: TRBV5-4
d_call: TRBD2
cdr3_aa: CASSSILAGDSSYNEQFF
cdr3_nt: TGTGCCAGCAGCTCGATACTAGCGGGAGATTCCTCCTACAATGAGCAGTTCTTC

j_call: TRBJ1-4
clone_size: NA
v_call: TRBV2
d_call: NA
cdr3_aa: CASSDAVGEKLFF
cdr3_nt: TGTGCCAGCAGTGATGCAGTCGGGGAAAAACTGTTTTTT

j_call: TRBJ2-2
clone_size: NA
v_call: TRBV28
d_call: NA
cdr3_aa: CASSSTGSGTGELFF
cdr3_nt: TGTGCCAGCAGTTCTACAGGGTCAGGGACCGGGGAGCTGTTTTTT